What follows are 18 T cell receptor beta chains derived from one specimen sequenced in a study of cytomegalovirus exposure and HLA in healthy donors. With 60 Vbeta and 13 Jbeta primers, the PCR was carried out. TCRdb's copy holds only in-frame clones and misses some; the assay was immunoSEQ multiplex PCR. The sample has over 150,000 clones; over 80% are singletons. Input material: PBMCs. The receptors were sampled from a human donor in good health.

This chain's CDR3 is CSVIRVTQQYF. The CDR3 nucleotides are TGCAGTGTTATCAGGGTAACTCAGCAGTACTTC. This chain uses TRBV20-1 with TRBJ2-7; tentative D call: TRBD1 (5 bases). V lost 7 bases to trimming and J lost 8 bases, with 15 bases between them. Germline assignment: CDR1 DFQATT and CDR2 SNEGSKA (reference sequence). The CDR3 length is 11 residues.

Comment on this clone: A read error may account for a junction end that differs from germline. The genes are TRBV6-5 and TRBJ1-2; D is ambiguous. Looked up from germline, CDR1 is MNHEY and CDR2 is SVGAGI. This CDR3 is built from 12 residues. The DNA of the CDR3 is TGTGCCAGCAGTTACGGAAACTATGGCTACCCCTTC. Translated, it gives CASSYGNYGYPF.

The chain combines TRBV19 with TRBJ2-5; 10 nucleotides match TRBD2. This CDR3 comprises 18 residues. Germline loops: CDR1 LNHDA, CDR2 SQIVND (reference sequence). V lost 3 bases, J lost 0 bases, and 10 bases stayed unmatched. CDR3 in DNA: TGTGCCAGTAGTATTGGGGCTAGCGGGGGCCCGTACCAAGAGACCCAGTACTTC. Its translation is CASSIGASGGPYQETQYF.

This clone was recorded only once. The V and J genes are TRBV4-1 and TRBJ2-2, with a weak D call TRBD2 (7 bases). The germline V and J ends were trimmed by 2 bases and 5 bases, with 18 bases remaining between them. There are 17 residues in the CDR3. Germline assignment: CDR1 MGHRA and CDR2 YSYEKL. The CDR3 is CASSQPRGGSRTGELFF. The DNA of the CDR3 is TGCGCCAGCAGCCAACCTAGGGGGGGGTCCCGAACCGGGGAGCTGTTTTTT.

CDR3 in amino acids: CASRQTRPNTEAFF. The CDR3, as DNA: TGTGCAAGTCGCCAGACAAGGCCGAACACTGAAGCTTTCTTT. This chain uses TRBV12-2 with TRBJ1-1; the tabulated D call, TRBD1, remains unverified against the DNA. TRBV12-2 is reported as a pseudogene. This CDR3 spans 14 amino acids.

The chain has TRBV2 and TRBJ2-2; 10 positions match TRBD2. Germline CDR1 and CDR2: SNHLY and FYNNEI. V lost 5 bases to trimming and J lost 5 bases; unmatched junction nucleotides: 5. There are 15 residues in the CDR3. The CDR3 nucleotides are TGTGCCAGCAGTTTAAGCGGGGGGGCGACCGGGGAGCTGTTTTTT. Translating it yields CASSLSGGATGELFF.

The CDR3 nucleotides are TGTGCCAGCAGCCCCAGGTATTTGAGCACAGATACGCAGTATTTT. Its translation: CASSPRYLSTDTQYF. The chain joins TRBV11-3 to TRBJ2-3; D not certain. With 5 bases removed from V and 0 bases from J, the gap between germline ends came to 12 bases. The germline gives CDR1 SGHNT, CDR2 YENEEA. The CDR3 contains 15 residues. Based on the CDR3 plus reference TRBV11-3 and TRBJ2-3, the full variable domain is EAGVVQSPRYKIIEKKQPVAFWCNPISGHNTLYWYLQNLGQGPELLIRYENEEAVDDSQLPKDRFSAERLKGVDSTLKIQPAELGDSAVYLCASSPRYLSTDTQYFGPGTRLTVL.

This chain joins TRBV5-1 and TRBJ2-2, with a weak D call TRBD1 (6 bases). V dropped 0 bases and J dropped 6 bases, with 9 bases sitting between them. The CDR3 totals 14 residues. Germline V gene data show CDR1 as SGHRS and CDR2 as YFSETQ. CDR3 residues: CASSLGTVSGELFF. The CDR3 coding sequence is TGCGCCAGCAGCTTGGGGACAGTGTCCGGGGAGCTGTTTTTT.

The rearrangement uses TRBV18 and TRBJ1-1; D possibly corresponds to TRBD1 (5 bases). V was cut by 7 bases and J by 4 bases, with 19 bases left in between. CDR1 and CDR2 (germline): KGHSH, LQKENI. CDR3 length: 15 residues. The CDR3 protein is CASCSTGGYGTEAFF. The CDR3 DNA reads as TGTGCCAGCTGCTCAACCGGGGGGTATGGCACTGAAGCTTTCTTT.

In nucleotides, the CDR3 is TGTGCCAGCAGAGGGGCTGAGTCGAACGTTGCCCCCCTCCACTTT. This gives the protein CASRGAESNVAPLHF. This chain joins TRBV2 and TRBJ1-6, with D perhaps matching TRBD1 (5 bases). V lost 6 bases, J lost 13 bases, and 22 bases lay in between. The CDR3 spans 15 residues. CDR1 and CDR2 (germline): SNHLY, FYNNEI.

V usage is TRBV6-5 and J usage is TRBJ1-6, with D possibly matching TRBD1 (5 bases). Germline CDR1 reads MNHEY; CDR2 reads SVGAGI. The CDR3 length is 14 residues. The germline V and J ends were trimmed by 2 bases and 9 bases, with 11 bases remaining between them. The CDR3 region is CASSYGRVGSPLHF. The DNA for the CDR3 is TGTGCCAGCAGTTACGGCAGGGTGGGTTCACCCCTCCACTTT.

The chain recombines TRBV6-1 with TRBJ1-6; weak D call: TRBD1 (5 bases). This CDR3 has 15 residues. Trimming removed 1 base from V and 9 bases from J, with 13 bases in between. Germline CDR1 is MNHNS and CDR2 is SASEGT. The CDR3, as DNA: TGTGCCAGCAGTGAAGGGAGGGGAGGTAGTTCACCCCTCCACTTT. Amino acids: CASSEGRGGSSPLHF.

The V gene is TRBV7-9, the J gene TRBJ2-7; 9 nucleotides align to TRBD1. CDR1 and CDR2 from the germline V gene are SEHNR and FQNEAQ (reference sequence). V lost 4 bases, J lost 3 bases, and 1 base stayed unmatched. CDR3 length: 13 residues. For the CDR3, the DNA is TGTGCCAGCAGCTGGGGACAGGGCTACGAGCAGTACTTC. Translation gives CASSWGQGYEQYF.

V and J are TRBV29-1 and TRBJ1-1, with 8 bases aligning to TRBD1. The germline gives CDR1 SQVTM, CDR2 ANQGSEA. This CDR3 has 14 residues. With 7 bases clipped from V and 5 bases from J, the junction kept 12 bases outside the gene matches. The CDR3 DNA reads as TGCAGCGAGTATAACCAGGGGGCGCGGACTGAAGCTTTCTTT. Translated: CSEYNQGARTEAFF.

This clone has a handful of counts. The chain joins TRBV5-4 to TRBJ1-2; weak D call: TRBD1 (6 bases). The V gene lost 4 bases and the J gene lost 8 bases, with 9 bases spanning the gap. CDR3 length: 11 amino acids. Germline-derived CDR1 and CDR2 are SGHNT and YYREEE (reference sequence). The CDR3 reads CASSKDRGYTF. In nucleotides, the CDR3 is TGTGCCAGCAGCAAGGACAGAGGCTACACCTTC.

The genes are TRBV5-1 and TRBJ2-2; D gene ambiguous. The germline V gene has CDR1 SGHRS and CDR2 YFSETQ. The CDR3 covers 14 residues. Trimming took off 1 base at V and 4 bases at J, with 8 bases between the two ends. Here the CDR3 DNA reads TGCGCCAGCAGCTTGAATACAGCCACCGGGGAGCTGTTTTTT. It codes for CASSLNTATGELFF.

V and J are TRBV27 and TRBJ2-3; D call uncertain. Deletions cut 7 bases from V and 5 bases from J, with 16 bases between. Germline CDR1 and CDR2: MNHEY and SMNVEV (reference sequence). CDR3 length: 14 amino acids. The CDR3 is CASKEWASGDTQYF. CDR3 nucleotides: TGTGCCAGCAAAGAATGGGCCTCCGGAGATACGCAGTATTTT.

The chain carries TRBV7-2 and TRBJ2-2, with 16 bases identical to TRBD2. This CDR3 is built from 17 residues. CDR1 is SGHTA, CDR2 FQGNSA, per germline. V shed 11 bases and J 6 bases; nucleotides not matched to a gene: 12. This CDR3 reads CAGSGLAGGPYAGELFF. CDR3 coding DNA: TGTGCCGGATCGGGACTAGCGGGGGGGCCGTATGCCGGGGAGCTGTTTTTT.